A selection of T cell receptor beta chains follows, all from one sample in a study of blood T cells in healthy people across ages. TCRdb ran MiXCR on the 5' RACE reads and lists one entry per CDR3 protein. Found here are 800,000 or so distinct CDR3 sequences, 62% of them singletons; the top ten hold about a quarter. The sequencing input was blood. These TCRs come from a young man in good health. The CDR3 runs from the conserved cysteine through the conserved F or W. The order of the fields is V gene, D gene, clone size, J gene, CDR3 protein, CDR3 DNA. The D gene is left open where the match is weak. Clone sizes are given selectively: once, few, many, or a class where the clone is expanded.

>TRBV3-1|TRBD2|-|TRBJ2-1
CASSLTGTSGGEQFF
TGTGCCAGCAGCCTTACCGGGACTAGCGGGGGAGAGCAGTTCTTC
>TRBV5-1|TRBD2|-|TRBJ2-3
CASSLGTSGGHTQYF
TGCGCCAGCAGCTTGGGGACTAGCGGGGGGCATACGCAGTATTTT
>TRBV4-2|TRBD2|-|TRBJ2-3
CASSRGTSGGLTDTQYF
TGTGCCAGCAGCCGCGGGACTAGCGGGGGGTTAACAGATACGCAGTATTTT
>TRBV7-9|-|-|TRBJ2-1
CASSFGTPVGEQFF
TGTGCCAGCAGCTTCGGGACTCCGGTAGGTGAGCAGTTCTTC
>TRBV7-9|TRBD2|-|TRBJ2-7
CASSLTGTRIYEQYF
TGTGCCAGCAGCCTTACCGGGACTAGGATCTACGAGCAGTACTTC
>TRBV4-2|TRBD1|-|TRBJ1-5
CASSQPTGQGPQHF
TGTGCCAGCAGCCAACCGACAGGGCAGGGGCCCCAGCATTTT
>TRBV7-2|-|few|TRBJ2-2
CASSPGPAVHTGELFF
TGTGCCAGCAGCCCGGGCCCGGCGGTGCACACCGGGGAGCTGTTTTTT
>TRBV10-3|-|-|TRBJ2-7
CASTRGYTSYEQYF
TGTGCCTCGACGAGGGGTTACACCTCCTACGAGCAGTACTTC
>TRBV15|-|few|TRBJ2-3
CATSSRGPSAPLTDTQYF
TGTGCCACCAGCTCACGTGGGCCTAGCGCCCCTCTCACAGATACGCAGTATTTT
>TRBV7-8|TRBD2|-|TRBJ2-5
CASSDRLAGPRETQYF
TGTGCCAGCAGCGACAGACTAGCGGGGCCCCGGGAGACCCAGTACTTC
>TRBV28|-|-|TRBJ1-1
CASSLPMGGWDTVAFF
TGTGCCAGCAGTTTACCAATGGGAGGGTGGGACACTGTAGCTTTCTTT
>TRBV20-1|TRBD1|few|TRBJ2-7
CSASQQGFGPGWDEQYF
TGCAGTGCATCACAACAGGGGTTCGGTCCGGGATGGGACGAGCAGTACTTC
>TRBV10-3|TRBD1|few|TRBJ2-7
CAIWGQGRDSYEQYF
TGTGCCATCTGGGGACAGGGGAGAGACTCCTACGAGCAGTACTTC
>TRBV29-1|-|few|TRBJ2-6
CSVEDPNRSGANVLTF
TGCAGCGTTGAAGACCCCAACCGTTCTGGGGCCAACGTCCTGACTTTC
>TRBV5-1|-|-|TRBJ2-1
CASSLAQASSYNEQFF
TGCGCCAGCAGCTTGGCACAGGCGAGCTCCTACAATGAGCAGTTCTTC
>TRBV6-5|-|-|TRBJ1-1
CASRSGRSEAFF
TGTGCCAGCAGATCCGGAAGATCTGAAGCTTTCTTT
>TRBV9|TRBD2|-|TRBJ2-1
CASSVGTSGGGGNEQFF
TGTGCCAGCAGCGTCGGGACTAGCGGGGGAGGGGGCAATGAGCAGTTCTTC
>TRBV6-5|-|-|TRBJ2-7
CASSYFAGTNNYEQYF
TGTGCCAGCAGTTATTTCGCCGGGACCAATAACTACGAGCAGTACTTC
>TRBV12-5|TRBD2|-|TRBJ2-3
CASGPGGPGGSTDTQYF
TGTGCTAGTGGCCCGGGGGGGCCCGGAGGATCCACAGATACGCAGTATTTT
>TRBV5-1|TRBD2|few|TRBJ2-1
CASSLGLANNEQFF
TGCGCCAGCAGCTTGGGACTAGCCAACAATGAGCAGTTCTTC
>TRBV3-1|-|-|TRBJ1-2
CASNQTLGDGYTF
TGTGCCAGCAACCAGACGCTGGGGGATGGCTACACCTTC
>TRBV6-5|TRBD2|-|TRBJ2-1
CASSYSIPGTSVEVYEQFF
TGTGCCAGCAGTTACTCGATCCCGGGGACTAGCGTAGAAGTCTATGAGCAGTTCTTC
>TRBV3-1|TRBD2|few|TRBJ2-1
CASSRPQGRAGYNEQFF
TGTGCCAGCAGTCGGCCTCAAGGGAGGGCCGGTTACAATGAGCAGTTCTTC
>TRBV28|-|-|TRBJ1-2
CASTPGGLNYGYTF
TGTGCCAGCACCCCGGGGGGCCTTAACTATGGCTACACCTTC
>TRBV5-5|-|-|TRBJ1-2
CASSPDSAVYGYTF
TGTGCCAGCAGCCCCGACAGCGCTGTCTATGGCTACACCTTC
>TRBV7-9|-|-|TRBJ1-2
CASTFPRGSGGYTF
TGTGCCAGCACCTTCCCAAGGGGGAGTGGTGGCTACACCTTC
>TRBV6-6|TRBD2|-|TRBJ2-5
CASSYLRGGEETQYF
TGTGCCAGCAGTTACTTGCGGGGGGGGGAAGAGACCCAGTACTTC
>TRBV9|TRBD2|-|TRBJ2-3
CASSVDSGGLALPDTQYF
TGTGCCAGCAGCGTAGATTCGGGGGGACTAGCATTACCAGATACGCAGTATTTT
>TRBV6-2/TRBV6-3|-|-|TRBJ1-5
CASISDSHQPQHF
TGTGCCAGCATCTCCGACAGCCATCAGCCCCAGCATTTT
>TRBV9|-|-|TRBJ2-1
CASSVVETTYNEQFF
TGTGCCAGCAGCGTAGTTGAAACTACCTACAATGAGCAGTTCTTC
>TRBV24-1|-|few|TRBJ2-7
CATSDPTRNEQYF
TGTGCCACCAGTGACCCCACTAGAAACGAGCAGTACTTC
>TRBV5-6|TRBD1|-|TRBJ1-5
CASSYGTAFQPQHF
TGTGCCAGCAGCTATGGGACAGCGTTTCAGCCCCAGCATTTT
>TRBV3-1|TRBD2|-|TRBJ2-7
CASSHQSGRALSYEQYF
TGTGCCAGCAGCCATCAAAGCGGGAGGGCCCTCAGTTATGAGCAGTACTTC
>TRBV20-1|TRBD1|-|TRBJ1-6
CSARAGTGSYNSPLHF
TGCAGTGCTAGAGCCGGGACAGGGTCCTATAATTCACCCCTCCACTTT
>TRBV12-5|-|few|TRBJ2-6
CASGPGAGANVLTF
TGTGCTAGTGGGCCAGGGGCTGGGGCCAACGTCCTGACTTTC
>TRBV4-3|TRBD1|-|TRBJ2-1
CASSQDNRGGNNEQFF
TGCGCCAGCAGCCAAGATAACAGGGGCGGAAACAATGAGCAGTTCTTC
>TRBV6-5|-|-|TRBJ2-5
CASSDQRSKETQYF
TGTGCCAGCAGTGATCAGCGTTCGAAAGAGACCCAGTACTTC
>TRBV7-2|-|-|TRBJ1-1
CASSNNRVTEAFF
TGTGCCAGCAGCAATAACAGGGTCACTGAAGCTTTCTTT
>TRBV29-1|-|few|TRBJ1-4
CSVVAGSNEKLFF
TGCAGCGTTGTGGCCGGCTCTAATGAAAAACTGTTTTTT
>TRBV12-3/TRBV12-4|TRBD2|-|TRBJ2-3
CASSPSSDTTSGGNTDTQYF
TGTGCCAGCAGTCCATCCTCAGATACGACTAGCGGGGGGAACACAGATACGCAGTATTTT
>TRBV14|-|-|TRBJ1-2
CASSLSRSGATYGYTF
TGTGCCAGCAGCCTTTCACGATCCGGGGCTACCTATGGCTACACCTTC
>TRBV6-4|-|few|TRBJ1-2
CASSDSGRIYTF
TGTGCCAGCAGTGACTCAGGCAGGATCTACACCTTC
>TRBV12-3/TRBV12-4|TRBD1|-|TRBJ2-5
CASYRGRQETQYF
TGTGCCAGCTACAGGGGAAGGCAAGAGACCCAGTACTTC
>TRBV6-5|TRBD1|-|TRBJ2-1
CASSYSIVSTVTGTAFNEQFF
TGTGCCAGCAGTTACTCTATCGTCTCTACCGTAACCGGGACAGCTTTTAATGAGCAGTTCTTC
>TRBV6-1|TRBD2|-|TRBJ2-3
CASSSGTSQNTQYF
TGTGCCAGCAGTTCCGGGACTAGCCAGAATACGCAGTATTTT
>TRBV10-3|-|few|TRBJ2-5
CAISRDFQETQYF
TGTGCCATCAGCCGGGACTTCCAAGAGACCCAGTACTTC
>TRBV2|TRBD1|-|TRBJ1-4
CASRGQGSKLFF
TGTGCCAGCAGGGGACAGGGAAGCAAGCTGTTTTTT
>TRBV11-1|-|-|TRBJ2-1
CASSPGGGSAYNEQFF
TGTGCCAGCAGCCCCGGTGGGGGTTCAGCCTACAATGAGCAGTTCTTC
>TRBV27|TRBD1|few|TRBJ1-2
CASSHLQGARDGYTF
TGTGCCAGCAGTCACTTACAGGGGGCGCGGGATGGCTACACCTTC
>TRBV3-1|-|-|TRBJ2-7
CASSRGAHEQYF
TGTGCCAGCAGCCGAGGGGCCCACGAGCAGTACTTC
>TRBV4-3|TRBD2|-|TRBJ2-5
CASSQEPAGEGHQETQYF
TGCGCCAGCAGCCAAGAGCCGGCGGGGGAGGGGCATCAAGAGACCCAGTACTTC
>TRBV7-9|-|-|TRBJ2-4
CASSFTNNGLLAKNIQYF
TGTGCCAGCAGCTTTACCAACAACGGGTTACTAGCCAAAAACATTCAGTACTTC
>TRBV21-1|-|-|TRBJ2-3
CASSKVTGRTDTQYF
TGTGCCAGCAGCAAAGTCACAGGCCGCACAGATACGCAGTATTTT
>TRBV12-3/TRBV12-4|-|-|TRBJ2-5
CASSPAVLGETQYF
TGTGCCAGCAGCCCCGCGGTTCTGGGGGAGACCCAGTACTTC
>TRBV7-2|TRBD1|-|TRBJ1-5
CASSSPPGGSNQPQHF
TGTGCCAGCAGCTCTCCCCCAGGGGGAAGCAATCAGCCCCAGCATTTT